Described below is a single TCR beta chain sequence and its context. The target antigen is unknown. Analyses pooled second doses at about 4 or about 12 weeks. TCRdb's copy holds only in-frame clones and misses some; the assay was immunoSEQ multiplex PCR. The sample yields roughly 160,000 clones, 70% to 90% seen once. The CDR3 is made up of 15 amino acids. Germline V gives CDR1 SGHRS, CDR2 YFSETQ. V was pared by 6 bases and J by 3 bases, with 17 bases between. This entry comes from a study of T cell responses to AZD1222 COVID-19 vaccine. Findings and limits, study-wide: Reportedly, nearly half of unique spike TCRs recognized epitopes outside B.1.351/B.1.1.7 mutations. In all cases, repertoires were sampled only after the peak T cell response. Donors were chiefly white British, with a greater number of females, and clonal diversity was perhaps underestimated.

This chain links TRBV5-1 with TRBJ2-3; perhaps TRBD2 as D (5 bases). This TCR was recovered from an adult who received the AZD1222 COVID-19 vaccine. The sequencing here drew on peripheral blood, taken 28 days after the second AZD1222 dose. DNA for the CDR3: TGCGCCAGCAACCCACCGGAAGAGGGTACAGATACGCAGTATTTT. Its translation: CASNPPEEGTDTQYF.